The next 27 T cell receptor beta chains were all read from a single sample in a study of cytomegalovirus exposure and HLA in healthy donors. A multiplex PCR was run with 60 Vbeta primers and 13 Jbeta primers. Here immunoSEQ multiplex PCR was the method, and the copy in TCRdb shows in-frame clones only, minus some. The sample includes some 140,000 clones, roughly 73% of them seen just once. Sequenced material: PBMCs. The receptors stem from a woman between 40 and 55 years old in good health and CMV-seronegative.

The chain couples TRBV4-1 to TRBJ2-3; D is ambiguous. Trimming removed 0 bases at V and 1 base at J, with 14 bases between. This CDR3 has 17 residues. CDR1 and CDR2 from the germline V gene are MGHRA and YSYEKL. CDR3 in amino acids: CASSQEESVSGTDTQYF. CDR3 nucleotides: TGCGCCAGCAGCCAAGAAGAAAGTGTGTCGGGCACAGATACGCAGTATTTT.

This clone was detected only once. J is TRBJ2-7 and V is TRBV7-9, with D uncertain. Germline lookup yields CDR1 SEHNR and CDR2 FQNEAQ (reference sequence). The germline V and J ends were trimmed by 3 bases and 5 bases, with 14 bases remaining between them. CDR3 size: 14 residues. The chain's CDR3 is CASSFSVQVDEQYF. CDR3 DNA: TGTGCCAGCAGCTTTTCGGTTCAGGTCGACGAGCAGTACTTC.

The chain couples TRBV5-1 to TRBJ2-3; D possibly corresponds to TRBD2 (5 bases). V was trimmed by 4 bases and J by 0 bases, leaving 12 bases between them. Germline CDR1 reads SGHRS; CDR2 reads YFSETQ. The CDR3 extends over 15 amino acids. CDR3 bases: TGCGCCAGCAGCCAAACTAGTACTAGCACAGATACGCAGTATTTT. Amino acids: CASSQTSTSTDTQYF.

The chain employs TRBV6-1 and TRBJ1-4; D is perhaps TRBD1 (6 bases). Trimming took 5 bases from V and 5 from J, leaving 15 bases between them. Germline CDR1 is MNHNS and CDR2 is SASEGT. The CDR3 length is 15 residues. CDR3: CASSRGSPLNEKLFF. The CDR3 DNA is TGTGCCAGCAGTAGGGGGAGTCCCCTAAATGAAAAACTGTTTTTT.

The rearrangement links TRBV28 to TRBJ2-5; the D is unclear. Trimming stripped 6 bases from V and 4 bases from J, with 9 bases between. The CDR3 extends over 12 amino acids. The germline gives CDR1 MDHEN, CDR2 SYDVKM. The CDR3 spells CASSPTGETQYF. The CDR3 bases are TGTGCCAGCAGCCCAACGGGAGAGACCCAGTACTTC.

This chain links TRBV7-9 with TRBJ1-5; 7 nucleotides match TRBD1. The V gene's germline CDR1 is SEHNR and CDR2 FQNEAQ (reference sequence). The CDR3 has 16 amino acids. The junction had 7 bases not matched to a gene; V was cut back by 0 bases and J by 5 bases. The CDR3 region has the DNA TGTGCCAGCAGCTTAGCCGAAGGGGGCGGGCATCAGCCCCAGCATTTT. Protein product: CASSLAEGGGHQPQHF.

The CDR3 reads CASSLLGTSGGNNEQFF. In DNA form, the CDR3 reads TGTGCCAGCAGCTTACTTGGGACTAGCGGGGGGAACAATGAGCAGTTCTTC. The genes are TRBV7-6 and TRBJ2-1, with 15 bases lining up with TRBD2. CDR3 size: 17 residues. Losses at the gene ends were 2 bases for V and 5 bases for J; bases not matched to a gene: 4. Germline CDR1 reads SGHVS; CDR2 reads FNYEAQ.

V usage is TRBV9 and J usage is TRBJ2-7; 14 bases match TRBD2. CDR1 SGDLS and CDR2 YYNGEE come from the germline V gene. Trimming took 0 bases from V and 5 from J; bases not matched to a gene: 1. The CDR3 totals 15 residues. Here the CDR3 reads CASSVGGLAGDEQYF. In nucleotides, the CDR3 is TGTGCCAGCAGCGTAGGGGGACTAGCGGGGGACGAGCAGTACTTC.

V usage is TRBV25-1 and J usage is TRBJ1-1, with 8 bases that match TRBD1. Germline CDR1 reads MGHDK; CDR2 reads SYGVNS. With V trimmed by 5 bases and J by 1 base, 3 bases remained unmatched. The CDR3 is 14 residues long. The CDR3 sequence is CASSSDRGNTEAFF. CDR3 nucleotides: TGTGCCAGCAGTTCAGACAGGGGGAACACTGAAGCTTTCTTT.

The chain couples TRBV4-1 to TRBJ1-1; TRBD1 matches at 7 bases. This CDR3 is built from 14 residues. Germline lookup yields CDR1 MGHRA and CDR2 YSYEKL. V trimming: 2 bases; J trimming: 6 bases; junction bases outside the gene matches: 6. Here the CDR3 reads CASSQLWDRSEAFF. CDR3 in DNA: TGCGCCAGCAGCCAACTATGGGACAGATCTGAAGCTTTCTTT.

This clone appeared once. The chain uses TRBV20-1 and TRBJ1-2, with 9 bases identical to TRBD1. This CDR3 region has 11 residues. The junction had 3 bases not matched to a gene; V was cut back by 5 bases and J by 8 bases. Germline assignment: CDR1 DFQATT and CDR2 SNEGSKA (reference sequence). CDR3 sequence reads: CSAVTGGGYTF. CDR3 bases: TGCAGTGCTGTCACAGGGGGCGGCTACACCTTC.

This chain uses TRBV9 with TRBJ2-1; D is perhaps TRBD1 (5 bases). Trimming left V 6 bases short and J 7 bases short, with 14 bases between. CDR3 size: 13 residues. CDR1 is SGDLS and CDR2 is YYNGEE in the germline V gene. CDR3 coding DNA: TGTGCCAGCAACCTAGTCTCAGGGAATGAGCAGTTCTTC. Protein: CASNLVSGNEQFF.

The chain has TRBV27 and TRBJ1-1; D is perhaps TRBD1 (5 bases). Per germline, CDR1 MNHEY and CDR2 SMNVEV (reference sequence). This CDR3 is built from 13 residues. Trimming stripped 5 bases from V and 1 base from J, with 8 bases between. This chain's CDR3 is CASSTTENTEAFF. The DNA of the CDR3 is TGTGCCAGCAGTACGACAGAGAACACTGAAGCTTTCTTT.

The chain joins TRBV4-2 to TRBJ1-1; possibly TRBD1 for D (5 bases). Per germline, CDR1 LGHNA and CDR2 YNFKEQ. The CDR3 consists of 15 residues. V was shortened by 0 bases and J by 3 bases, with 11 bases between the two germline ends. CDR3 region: CASSQEVGGDTEAFF. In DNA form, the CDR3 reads TGTGCCAGCAGCCAAGAGGTCGGGGGAGACACTGAAGCTTTCTTT.

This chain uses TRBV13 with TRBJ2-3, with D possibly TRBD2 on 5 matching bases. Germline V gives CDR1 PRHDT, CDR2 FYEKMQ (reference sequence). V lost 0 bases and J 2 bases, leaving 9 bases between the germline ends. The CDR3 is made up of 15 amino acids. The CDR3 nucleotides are TGTGCCAGCAGCTTAGGGTCGGGGTTCACAGATACGCAGTATTTT. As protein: CASSLGSGFTDTQYF. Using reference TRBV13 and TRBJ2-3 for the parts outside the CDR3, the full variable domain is AAGVIQSPRHLIKEKRETATLKCYPIPRHDTVYWYQQGPGQDPQFLISFYEKMQSDKGSIPDRFSAQQFSDYHSELNMSSLELGDSALYFCASSLGSGFTDTQYFGPGTRLTVL.

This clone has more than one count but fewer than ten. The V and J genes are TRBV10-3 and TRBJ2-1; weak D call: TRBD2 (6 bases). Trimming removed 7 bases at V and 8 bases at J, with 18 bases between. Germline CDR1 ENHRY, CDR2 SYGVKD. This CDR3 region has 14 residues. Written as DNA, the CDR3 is TGTGCCATCACATCGGCAGGGAGGATCGATGAGCAGTTCTTC. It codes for CAITSAGRIDEQFF.

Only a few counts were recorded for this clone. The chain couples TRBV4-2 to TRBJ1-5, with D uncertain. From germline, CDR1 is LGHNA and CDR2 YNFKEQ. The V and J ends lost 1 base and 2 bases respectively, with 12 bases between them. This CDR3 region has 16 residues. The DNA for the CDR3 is TGTGCCAGCAGCCAAGGTGGAGCGCGTGGCAATCAGCCCCAGCATTTT. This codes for CASSQGGARGNQPQHF.

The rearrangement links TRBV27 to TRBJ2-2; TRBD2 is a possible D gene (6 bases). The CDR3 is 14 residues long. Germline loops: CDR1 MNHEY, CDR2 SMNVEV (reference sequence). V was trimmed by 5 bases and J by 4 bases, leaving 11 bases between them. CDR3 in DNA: TGTGCCAGCAGTCGGACCGGGGGCACCGGGGAGCTGTTTTTT. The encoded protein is CASSRTGGTGELFF.

The CDR3: CASSAHGTLGSGANVLTF. CDR3 in DNA: TGTGCCAGCAGCGCCCATGGCACCCTAGGATCTGGGGCCAACGTCCTGACTTTC. The chain uses TRBV9 and TRBJ2-6; no clear D gene. Between the trimmed V and J ends, which lost 3 bases and 1 base, there was a span of 17 bases. The CDR3 sequence is 18 residues long. CDR1 is SGDLS, CDR2 YYNGEE, per germline.

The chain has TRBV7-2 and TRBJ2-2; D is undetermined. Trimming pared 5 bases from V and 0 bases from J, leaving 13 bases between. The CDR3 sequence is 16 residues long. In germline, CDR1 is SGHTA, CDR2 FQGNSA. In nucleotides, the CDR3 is TGTGCCAGCAGCCCCGTTGGAGATTCGAACACCGGGGAGCTGTTTTTT. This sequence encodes CASSPVGDSNTGELFF.

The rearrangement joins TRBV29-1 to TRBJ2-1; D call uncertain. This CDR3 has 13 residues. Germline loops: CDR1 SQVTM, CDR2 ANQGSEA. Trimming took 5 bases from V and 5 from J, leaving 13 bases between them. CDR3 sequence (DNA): TGCAGCGTTACATTAGACAACAACAATGAGCAGTTCTTC. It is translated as CSVTLDNNNEQFF.

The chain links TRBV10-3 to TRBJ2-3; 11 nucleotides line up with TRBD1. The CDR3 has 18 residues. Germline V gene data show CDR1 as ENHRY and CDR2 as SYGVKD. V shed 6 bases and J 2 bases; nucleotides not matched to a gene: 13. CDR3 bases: TGTGCCATCAGACGGGACAGGGGGACACATCAAACCACAGATACGCAGTATTTT. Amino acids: CAIRRDRGTHQTTDTQYF.

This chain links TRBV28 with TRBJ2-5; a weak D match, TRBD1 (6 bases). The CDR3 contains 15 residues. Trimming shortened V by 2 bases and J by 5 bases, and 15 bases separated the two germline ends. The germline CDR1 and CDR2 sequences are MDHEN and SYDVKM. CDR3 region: CASSLRDTIRETQYF. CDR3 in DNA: TGTGCCAGCAGTTTAAGGGACACTATTAGGGAGACCCAGTACTTC.

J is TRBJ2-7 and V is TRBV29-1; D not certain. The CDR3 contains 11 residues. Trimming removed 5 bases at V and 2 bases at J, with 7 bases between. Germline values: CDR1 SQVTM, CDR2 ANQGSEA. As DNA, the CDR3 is TGCAGCGTTTCTACGGCCTACGAGCAGTACTTC. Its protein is CSVSTAYEQYF.

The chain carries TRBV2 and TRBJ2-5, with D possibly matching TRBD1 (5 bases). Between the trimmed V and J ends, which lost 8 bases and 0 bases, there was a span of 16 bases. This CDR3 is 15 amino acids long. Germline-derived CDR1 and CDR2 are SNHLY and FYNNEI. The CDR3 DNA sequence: TGTGCCAGCCCAAGTTCTTTCAGGGACCAAGAGACCCAGTACTTC. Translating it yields CASPSSFRDQETQYF.

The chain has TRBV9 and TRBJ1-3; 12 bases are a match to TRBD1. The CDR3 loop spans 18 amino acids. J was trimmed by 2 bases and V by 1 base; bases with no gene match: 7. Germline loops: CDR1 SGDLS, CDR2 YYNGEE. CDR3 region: CASSVLSGQGATGNTIYF. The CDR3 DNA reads TGTGCCAGCAGCGTACTATCGGGACAGGGGGCGACTGGAAACACCATATATTTT.

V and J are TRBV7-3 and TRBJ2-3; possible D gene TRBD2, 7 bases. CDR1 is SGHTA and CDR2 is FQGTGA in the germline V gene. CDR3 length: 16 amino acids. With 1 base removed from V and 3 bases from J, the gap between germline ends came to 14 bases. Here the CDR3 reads CASSLRAGGLTDTQYF. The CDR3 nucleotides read TGTGCCAGCAGCTTAAGGGCCGGGGGGCTTACAGATACGCAGTATTTT. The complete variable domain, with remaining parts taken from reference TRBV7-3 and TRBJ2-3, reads GAGVSQTPSNKVTEKGKYVELRCDPISGHTALYWYRQSLGQGPEFLIYFQGTGAADDSGLPNDRFFAVRPEGSVSTLKIQRTERGDSAVYLCASSLRAGGLTDTQYFGPGTRLTVL.